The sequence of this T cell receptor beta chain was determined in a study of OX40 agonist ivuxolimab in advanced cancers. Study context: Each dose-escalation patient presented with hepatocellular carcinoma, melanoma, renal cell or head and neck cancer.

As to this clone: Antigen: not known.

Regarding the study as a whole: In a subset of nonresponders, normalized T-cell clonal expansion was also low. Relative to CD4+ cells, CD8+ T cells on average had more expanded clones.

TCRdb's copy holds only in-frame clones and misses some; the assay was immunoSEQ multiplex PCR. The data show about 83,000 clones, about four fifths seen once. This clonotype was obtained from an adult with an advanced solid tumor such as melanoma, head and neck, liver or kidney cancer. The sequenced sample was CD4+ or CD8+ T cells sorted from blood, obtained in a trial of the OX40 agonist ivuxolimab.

As DNA, the CDR3 is TGCGCCAGCAGCCCGGAACAGGGGCGTAGAGGCTACACCTTC. Its protein is CASSPEQGRRGYTF. V usage is TRBV4-1 and J usage is TRBJ1-2; 7 positions match TRBD1. Germline V gene data show CDR1 as MGHRA and CDR2 as YSYEKL. After removal of 4 bases from V and 8 bases from J, the junction contained 10 bases not matched to a gene. The CDR3 sequence is 14 residues long.